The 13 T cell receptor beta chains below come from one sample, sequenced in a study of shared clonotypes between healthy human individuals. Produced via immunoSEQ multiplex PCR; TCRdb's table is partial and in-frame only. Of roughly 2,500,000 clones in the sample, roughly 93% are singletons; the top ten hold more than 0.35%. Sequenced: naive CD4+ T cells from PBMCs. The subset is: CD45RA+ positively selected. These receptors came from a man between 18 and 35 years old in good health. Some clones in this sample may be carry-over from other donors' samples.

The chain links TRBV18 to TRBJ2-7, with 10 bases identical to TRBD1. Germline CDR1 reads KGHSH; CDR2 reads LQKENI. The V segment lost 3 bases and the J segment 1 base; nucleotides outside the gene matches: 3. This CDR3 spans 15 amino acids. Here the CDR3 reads CASSPDRGRSYEQYF. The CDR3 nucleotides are TGTGCCAGCTCACCCGACAGGGGGCGATCCTACGAGCAGTACTTC. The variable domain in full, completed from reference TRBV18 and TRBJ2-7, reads NAGVMQNPRHLVRRRGQEARLRCSPMKGHSHVYWYRQLPEEGLKFMVYLQKENIIDESGMPKERFSAEFPKEGPSILRIQQVVRGDSAAYFCASSPDRGRSYEQYFGPGTRLTVT.

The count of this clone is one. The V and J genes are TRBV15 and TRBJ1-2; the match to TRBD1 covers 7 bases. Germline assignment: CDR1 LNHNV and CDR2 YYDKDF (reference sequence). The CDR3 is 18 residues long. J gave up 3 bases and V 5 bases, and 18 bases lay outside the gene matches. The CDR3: CATSQNPSLRQGHYGYTF. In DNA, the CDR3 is TGTGCCACCAGCCAAAACCCAAGTCTCAGACAGGGCCACTATGGCTACACCTTC. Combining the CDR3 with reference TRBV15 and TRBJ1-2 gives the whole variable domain DAMVIQNPRYQVTQFGKPVTLSCSQTLNHNVMYWYQQKSSQAPKLLFHYYDKDFNNEADTPDNFQSRRPNTSFCFLDIRSPGLGDTAMYLCATSQNPSLRQGHYGYTFGSGTRLTVV.

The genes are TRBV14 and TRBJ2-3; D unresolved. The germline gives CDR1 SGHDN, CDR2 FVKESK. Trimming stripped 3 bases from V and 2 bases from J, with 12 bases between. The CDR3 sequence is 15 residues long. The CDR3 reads CASSHQRRTTDTQYF. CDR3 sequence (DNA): TGTGCCAGCAGCCATCAGAGGCGGACCACAGATACGCAGTATTTT.

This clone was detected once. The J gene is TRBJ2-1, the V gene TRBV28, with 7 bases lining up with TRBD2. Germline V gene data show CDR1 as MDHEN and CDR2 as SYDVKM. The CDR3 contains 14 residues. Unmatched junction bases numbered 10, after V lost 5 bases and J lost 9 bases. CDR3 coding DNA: TGTGCCAGCAGTCCCGGGACTACTGTCACTGAGCAGTTCTTC. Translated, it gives CASSPGTTVTEQFF.

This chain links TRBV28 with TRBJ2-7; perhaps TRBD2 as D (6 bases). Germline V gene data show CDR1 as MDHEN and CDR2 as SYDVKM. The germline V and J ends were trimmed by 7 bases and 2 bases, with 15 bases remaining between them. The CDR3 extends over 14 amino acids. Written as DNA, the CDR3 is TGTGCCAGCAATCAAGGAGGGGCCCCCTACGAGCAGTACTTC. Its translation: CASNQGGAPYEQYF.

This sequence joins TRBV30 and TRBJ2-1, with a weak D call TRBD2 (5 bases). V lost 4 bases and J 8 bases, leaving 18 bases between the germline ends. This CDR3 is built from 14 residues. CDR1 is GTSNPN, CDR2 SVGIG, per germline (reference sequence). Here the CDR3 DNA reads TGTGCCTGGAACAATCGAGGGTATAGGTATGAGCAGTTCTTC. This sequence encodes CAWNNRGYRYEQFF. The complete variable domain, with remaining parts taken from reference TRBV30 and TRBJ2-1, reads SQTIHQWPATLVQPVGSPLSLECTVEGTSNPNLYWYRQAAGRGLQLLFYSVGIGQISSEVPQNLSASRPQDRQFILSSKKLLLSDSGFYLCAWNNRGYRYEQFFGPGTRLTVL.

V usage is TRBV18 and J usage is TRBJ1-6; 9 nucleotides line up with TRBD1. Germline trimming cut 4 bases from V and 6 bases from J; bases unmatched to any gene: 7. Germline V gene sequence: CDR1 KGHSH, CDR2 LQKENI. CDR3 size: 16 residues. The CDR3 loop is CASSRTGDPFNSPLHF. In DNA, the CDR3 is TGTGCCAGCTCACGGACAGGGGACCCTTTTAATTCACCCCTCCACTTT.

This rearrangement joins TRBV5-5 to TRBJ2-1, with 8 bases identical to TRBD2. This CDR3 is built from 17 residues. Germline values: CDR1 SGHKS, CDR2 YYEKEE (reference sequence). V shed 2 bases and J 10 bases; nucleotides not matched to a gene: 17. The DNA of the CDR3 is TGTGCCAGCAGCTTATGGCTAGCGGGTATACCTAGGGGGGAGCAGTTCTTC. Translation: CASSLWLAGIPRGEQFF.

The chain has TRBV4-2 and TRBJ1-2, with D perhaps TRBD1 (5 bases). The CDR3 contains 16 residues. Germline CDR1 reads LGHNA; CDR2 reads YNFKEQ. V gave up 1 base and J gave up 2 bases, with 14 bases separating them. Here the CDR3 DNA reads TGTGCCAGCAGCCAAGTGGGGACGGTGCCAAACTATGGCTACACCTTC. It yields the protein CASSQVGTVPNYGYTF.

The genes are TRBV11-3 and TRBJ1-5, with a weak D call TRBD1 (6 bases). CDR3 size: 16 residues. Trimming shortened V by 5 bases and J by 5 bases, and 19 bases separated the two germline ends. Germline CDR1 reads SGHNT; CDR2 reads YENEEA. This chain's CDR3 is CASSPVGGVKDQPQHF. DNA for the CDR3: TGTGCCAGCAGCCCTGTAGGGGGAGTAAAGGATCAGCCCCAGCATTTT.

CDR3 DNA: TGTGCCAGCAGTTTGGACAGCCTTAATTCACCCCTCCACTTT. It encodes CASSLDSLNSPLHF. This rearrangement joins TRBV27 to TRBJ1-6; maybe TRBD1 (6 bases). There are 14 residues in the CDR3. With 3 bases removed from V and 6 bases from J, the gap between germline ends came to 9 bases. Germline V gene data show CDR1 as MNHEY and CDR2 as SMNVEV (reference sequence).

The CDR3 DNA reads as TGTGCCTGGAGTGGACTAGCGGACAATGAGCAGTTCTTC. Translation: CAWSGLADNEQFF. The J gene is TRBJ2-1, the V gene TRBV30; TRBD2 matches at 9 bases. The CDR3 totals 13 residues. The junction had 0 bases not matched to a gene; V was cut back by 1 base and J by 5 bases. CDR1 is GTSNPN and CDR2 is SVGIG in the germline V gene (reference sequence).

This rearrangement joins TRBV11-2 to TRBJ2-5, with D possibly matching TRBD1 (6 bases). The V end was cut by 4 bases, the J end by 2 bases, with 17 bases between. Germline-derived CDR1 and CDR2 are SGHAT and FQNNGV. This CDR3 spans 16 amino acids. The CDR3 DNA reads TGTGCCAGCAGCTCACCCATTCTACAGGGACAAGAGACCCAGTACTTC. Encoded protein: CASSSPILQGQETQYF.